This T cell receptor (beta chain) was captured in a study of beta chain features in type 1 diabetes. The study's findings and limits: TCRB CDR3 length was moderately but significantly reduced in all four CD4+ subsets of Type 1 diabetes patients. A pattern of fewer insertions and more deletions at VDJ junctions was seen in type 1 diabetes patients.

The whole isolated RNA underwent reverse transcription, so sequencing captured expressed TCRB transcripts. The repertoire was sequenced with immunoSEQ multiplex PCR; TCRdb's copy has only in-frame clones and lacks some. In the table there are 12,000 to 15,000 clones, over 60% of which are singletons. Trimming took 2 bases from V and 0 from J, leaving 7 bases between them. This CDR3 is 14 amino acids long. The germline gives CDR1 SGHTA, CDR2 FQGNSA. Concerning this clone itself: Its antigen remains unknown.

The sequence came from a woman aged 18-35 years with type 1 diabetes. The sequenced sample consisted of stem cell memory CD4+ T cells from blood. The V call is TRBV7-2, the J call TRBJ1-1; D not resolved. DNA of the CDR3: TGTGCCAGCAGCTTACAGAGGATGAACACTGAAGCTTTCTTT. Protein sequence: CASSLQRMNTEAFF. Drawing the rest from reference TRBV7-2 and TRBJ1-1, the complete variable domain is GAGVSQSPSNKVTEKGKDVELRCDPISGHTALYWYRQSLGQGLEFLIYFQGNSAPDKSGLPSDRFSAERTGGSVSTLTIQRTQQEDSAVYLCASSLQRMNTEAFFGQGTRLTVV.